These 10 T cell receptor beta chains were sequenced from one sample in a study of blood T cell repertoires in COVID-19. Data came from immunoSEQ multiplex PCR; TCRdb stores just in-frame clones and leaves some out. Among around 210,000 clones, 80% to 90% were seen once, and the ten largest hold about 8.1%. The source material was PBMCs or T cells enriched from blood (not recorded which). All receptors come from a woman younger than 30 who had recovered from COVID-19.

The DNA of the CDR3 is TGTGCCAGCAGCCTGGGACAGACGGCAACACCCCTCCACTTT. Translating gives CASSLGQTATPLHF. This sequence joins TRBV27 and TRBJ1-6, with 7 bases fitting TRBD1. This CDR3 is built from 14 residues. Germline values: CDR1 MNHEY, CDR2 SMNVEV (reference sequence). V shed 6 bases, J shed 11 bases, and the junction held 10 bases outside the gene matches.

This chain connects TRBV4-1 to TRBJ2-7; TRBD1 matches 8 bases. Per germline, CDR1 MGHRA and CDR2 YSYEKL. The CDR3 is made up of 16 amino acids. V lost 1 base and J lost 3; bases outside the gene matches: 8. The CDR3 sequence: CASSQVSSDRVYEQYF. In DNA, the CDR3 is TGCGCCAGCAGCCAAGTGAGCTCGGACAGGGTCTACGAGCAGTACTTC.

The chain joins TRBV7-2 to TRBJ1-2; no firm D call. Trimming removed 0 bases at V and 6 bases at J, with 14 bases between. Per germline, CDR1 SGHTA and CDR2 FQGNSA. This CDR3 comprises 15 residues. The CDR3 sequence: CASSLALGERNGYTF. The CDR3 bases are TGTGCCAGCAGCTTAGCGCTCGGGGAGAGAAATGGCTACACCTTC.

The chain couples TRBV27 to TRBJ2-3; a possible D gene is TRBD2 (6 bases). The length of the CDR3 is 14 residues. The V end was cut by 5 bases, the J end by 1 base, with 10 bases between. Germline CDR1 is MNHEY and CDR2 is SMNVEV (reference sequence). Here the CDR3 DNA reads TGTGCCAGCAGTCCGGGACTCCGCACAGATACGCAGTATTTT. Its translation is CASSPGLRTDTQYF.

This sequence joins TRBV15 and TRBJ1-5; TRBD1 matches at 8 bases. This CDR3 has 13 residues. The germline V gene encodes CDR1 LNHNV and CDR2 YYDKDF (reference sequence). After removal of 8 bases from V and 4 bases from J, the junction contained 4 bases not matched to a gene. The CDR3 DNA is TGTGCCACCGCGGGACAGGAGAATCAGCCCCAGCATTTT. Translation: CATAGQENQPQHF.

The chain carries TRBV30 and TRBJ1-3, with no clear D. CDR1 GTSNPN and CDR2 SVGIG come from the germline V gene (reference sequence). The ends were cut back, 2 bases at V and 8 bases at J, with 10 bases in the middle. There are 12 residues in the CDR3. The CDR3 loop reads CAWSPGFDTIYF. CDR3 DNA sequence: TGTGCCTGGAGTCCCGGGTTTGACACCATATATTTT.

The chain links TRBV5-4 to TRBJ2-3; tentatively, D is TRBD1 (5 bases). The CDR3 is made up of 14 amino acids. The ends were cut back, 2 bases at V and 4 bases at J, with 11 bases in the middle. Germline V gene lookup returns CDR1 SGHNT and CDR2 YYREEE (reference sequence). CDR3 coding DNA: TGTGCCAGCAGCTTCAGGGTTCTCCCAGATACGCAGTATTTT. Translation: CASSFRVLPDTQYF.

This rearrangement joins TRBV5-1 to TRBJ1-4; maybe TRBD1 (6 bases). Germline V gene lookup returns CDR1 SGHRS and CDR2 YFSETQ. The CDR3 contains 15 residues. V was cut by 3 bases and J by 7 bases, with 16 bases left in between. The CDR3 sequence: CASSSRGGESEKLFF. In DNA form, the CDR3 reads TGCGCCAGCAGCTCCCGAGGGGGGGAGAGTGAAAAACTGTTTTTT.

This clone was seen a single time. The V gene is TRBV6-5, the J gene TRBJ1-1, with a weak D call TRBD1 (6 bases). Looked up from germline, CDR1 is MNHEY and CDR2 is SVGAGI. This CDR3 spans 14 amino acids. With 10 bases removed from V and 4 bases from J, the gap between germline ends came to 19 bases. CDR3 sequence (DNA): TGTGCCACCCCAGGGGTGATGAGCCTCACTGAAGCTTTCTTT. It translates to CATPGVMSLTEAFF.

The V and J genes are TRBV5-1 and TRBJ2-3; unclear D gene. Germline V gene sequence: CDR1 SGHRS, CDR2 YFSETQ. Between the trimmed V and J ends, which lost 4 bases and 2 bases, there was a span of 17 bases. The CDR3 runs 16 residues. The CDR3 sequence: CASSNSPGQYTDTQYF. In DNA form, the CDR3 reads TGCGCCAGCAGCAACAGCCCAGGTCAATACACAGATACGCAGTATTTT.